One sample yielded the 20 T cell receptor beta chains listed below, sequenced in a study of Graves' ophthalmopathy and Graves' hyperthyroidism. Investigators amplified TCR beta CDR3 regions from RNA transcripts. Second-round multiplex PCR came after a first-round RT-PCR that employed HTBI primers. TCRdb passed the multiplex PCR reads through MiXCR, listing each CDR3 protein once. Found here are approximately 1.2 million distinct CDR3 sequences, around a third of them singletons; the top ten hold over 8.5%. Material: peripheral blood or thyroid tissue (not recorded which). The origin of the receptors is an adult man with Graves' hyperthyroidism.

This clonotype was observed many times. The J gene is TRBJ2-7, the V gene TRBV9, with D possibly matching TRBD1 (5 bases). This CDR3 contains 13 residues. Germline values: CDR1 SGDLS, CDR2 YYNGEE. The V end was cut by 0 bases, the J end by 6 bases, with 10 bases between. The CDR3: CASSVGIGVEQYF. In DNA, the CDR3 is TGTGCCAGCAGCGTAGGAATAGGGGTCGAGCAGTACTTC. The full variable domain, rest sourced from reference TRBV9 and TRBJ2-7, is DSGVTQTPKHLITATGQRVTLRCSPRSGDLSVYWYQQSLDQGLQFLIQYYNGEERAKGNILERFSAQQFPDLHSELNLSSLELGDSALYFCASSVGIGVEQYFGPGTRLTVT.

This clonotype was detected only once. This chain uses TRBV10-3 with TRBJ2-7; D is possibly TRBD1 (6 bases). The DNA end is more similar to TRBJ2-1, so the J call may be wrong. The CDR3 consists of 14 residues. Germline V lookup: CDR1 ENHRY, CDR2 SYGVKD. DNA for the CDR3: TGTGCCATCAGTGATCGGGACACTTACAATGAGCAGTTCTTC. Residues: CAISDRDTYNEQFF.

A few counts support this clonotype. V and J are TRBV7-6 and TRBJ2-5; D is ambiguous. V was pared by 1 base and J by 1 base, with 13 bases between. The CDR3 spans 16 residues. The germline V gene has CDR1 SGHVS and CDR2 FNYEAQ. The CDR3 sequence is CASSLELGLGQETQYF. The CDR3 bases are TGTGCCAGCAGCTTAGAGCTAGGGCTAGGCCAAGAGACCCAGTACTTC.

With respect to this clonotype: This may be a read error: a much more frequent sequence differs by one nucleotide. The chain has TRBV7-9 and TRBJ1-6, with D possibly being TRBD1 (6 bases). The CDR3 is 16 residues long. Germline-derived CDR1 and CDR2 are SEHNR and FQNEAQ (reference sequence). The CDR3 DNA reads TGTGCCAGCAGCTTAAAGGGGGGCGCCGAAAACTCACGCCTCCACTTT. Translation: CASSLKGGAENSRLHF.

This clonotype appeared many times. The chain is built from TRBV19 and TRBJ1-5; no firm D call. Trimming shortened V by 1 base and J by 7 bases, and 11 bases separated the two germline ends. There are 14 residues in the CDR3. Germline V gene sequence: CDR1 LNHDA, CDR2 SQIVND (reference sequence). The CDR3 DNA follows: TGTGCCAGTAGTATAGGCCCTAAGGAACAGCCCCAGCATTTT. This codes for CASSIGPKEQPQHF.

This clonotype was detected only a few times. This chain connects TRBV11-2 to TRBJ1-1; 8 bases match TRBD1. The CDR3 is made up of 16 amino acids. The J segment lost 6 bases and the V segment lost 1 base, leaving 10 bases of the junction unmatched. CDR1 is SGHAT, CDR2 FQNNGV, per germline. The CDR3 spells CASSLVDRARDAEAFF. DNA of the CDR3: TGTGCCAGCAGCTTAGTGGACAGGGCCCGGGACGCTGAAGCTTTCTTT.

Turning to this clonotype: It may be a read error: a sequence one base away is much more abundant. V and J are TRBV7-8 and TRBJ2-7; 9 bases are shared with TRBD1. The CDR3 extends over 17 amino acids. The germline V gene has CDR1 SGHVS and CDR2 FQNEAQ. The CDR3 bases are TGTGCCAGCGGCTTGCGGACAGGGGACTTTAGCTCCTACGAGCAGTACTTC. This encodes CASGLRTGDFSSYEQYF.

About this clonotype: At one of its ends the junction is not consistent with the germline gene, which may arise from a read error. This rearrangement joins TRBV25-1 to TRBJ1-1, with a tentative D call TRBD1 (5 bases). Germline V gives CDR1 MGHDK, CDR2 SYGVNS. CDR3 length: 15 amino acids. CDR3 DNA sequence: TGTACCAGCAGAGATTTTGAGGGGATGAACACTGAAGCTTTCTTT. It specifies CTSRDFEGMNTEAFF. The full variable domain, completed using reference TRBV25-1 and TRBJ1-1, is EADIYQTPRYLVIGTGKKITLECSQTMGHDKMYWYQQDPGMELHLIHYSYGVNSTEKGDLSSESTVSRIRTEHFPLTLESARPSHTSQYLCTSRDFEGMNTEAFFGQGTRLTVV.

The chain combines TRBV6-2 or TRBV6-3 with TRBJ1-1, with 9 positions matching TRBD1. The V gene's germline CDR1 is MNHEY and CDR2 SVGEGT. The CDR3 contains 17 residues. With 0 bases clipped from V and 6 bases from J, the junction kept 11 bases outside the gene matches. The CDR3 spells CASSYSRDRAWNSEAFF. The CDR3, as DNA: TGTGCCAGCAGTTACTCCCGGGACAGGGCGTGGAATTCTGAAGCTTTCTTT.

V is TRBV10-2 and J is TRBJ1-1; D is unresolved. CDR1 and CDR2 from the germline V gene are WSHSY and SAAADI. The CDR3 totals 15 residues. The ends were cut back, 0 bases at V and 4 bases at J, with 12 bases in the middle. CDR3 nucleotides: TGCGCCAGCAGTGAGTCGAAATTAGTGAGCACTGAAGCTTTCTTT. Protein sequence: CASSESKLVSTEAFF.

The rearrangement joins TRBV20-1 to TRBJ1-2; maybe TRBD1 (5 bases). The length of the CDR3 is 14 residues. Trimming took 3 bases from V and 7 from J, leaving 18 bases between them. CDR1 is DFQATT, CDR2 SNEGSKA, per germline (reference sequence). The CDR3 DNA follows: TGCAGTGCTAGTTGGGGGGAGCGAAGGGTTGGCTACACCTTC. Translating it yields CSASWGERRVGYTF.

The chain employs TRBV25-1 and TRBJ2-7; D gene unclear. Germline V gene data show CDR1 as MGHDK and CDR2 as SYGVNS. The CDR3 is 12 residues long. Trimming left V 4 bases short and J 5 bases short, with 9 bases between. Here the CDR3 reads CASSGMGNEQYF. CDR3 coding DNA: TGTGCCAGCAGTGGGATGGGGAACGAGCAGTACTTC.

V usage is TRBV6-5 and J usage is TRBJ2-2, with TRBD1 identical over 8 bases. The CDR3 length is 16 residues. J gave up 1 base and V 5 bases, and 6 bases lay outside the gene matches. CDR1 and CDR2 (germline): MNHEY, SVGAGI. CDR3 protein: CASSHPGQVNTGELFF. The CDR3 nucleotides are TGTGCCAGCAGTCACCCGGGACAGGTGAACACCGGGGAGCTGTTTTTT.

There are a few counts of this clonotype. V and J are TRBV3-1 and TRBJ2-5; D remains unclear. The CDR3 length is 14 residues. Germline V gene sequence: CDR1 LGHDT, CDR2 YNNKEL (reference sequence). Trimming left V 1 base short and J 2 bases short, with 8 bases between. The CDR3 reads CASSQAASQETQYF. CDR3 nucleotide sequence: TGTGCCAGCAGCCAAGCGGCTAGTCAAGAGACCCAGTACTTC.

The chain carries TRBV29-1 and TRBJ1-1; D might be TRBD1 (6 bases). Germline V gene data show CDR1 as SQVTM and CDR2 as ANQGSEA. With 7 bases removed from V and 0 bases from J, the gap between germline ends came to 12 bases. The CDR3 loop spans 13 amino acids. The chain's CDR3 is CSGYGQMNTEAFF. CDR3 nucleotide sequence: TGCAGCGGGTATGGACAGATGAACACTGAAGCTTTCTTT. Full variable domain (remainder filled in from reference TRBV29-1 and TRBJ1-1): SAVISQKPSRDICQRGTSLTIQCQVDSQVTMMFWYRQQPGQSLTLIATANQGSEATYESGFVIDKFPISRPNLTFSTLTVSNMSPEDSSIYLCSGYGQMNTEAFFGQGTRLTVV.

This clonotype was observed many times. V is TRBV7-8 and J is TRBJ1-5; D remains unclear. V was clipped by 1 base and J by 0 bases, with 16 bases between them. CDR1 and CDR2 (germline): SGHVS, FQNEAQ. This CDR3 spans 18 amino acids. The CDR3 coding sequence is TGTGCCAGCAGCTTAGGGTCCTCAGGATCTTATAGCAATCAGCCCCAGCATTTT. This codes for CASSLGSSGSYSNQPQHF.

This clonotype was detected many times. The gene calls are TRBV20-1 and TRBJ2-7; the D gene could be TRBD1 or TRBD2 (5 bases each). Looked up from germline, CDR1 is DFQATT and CDR2 is SNEGSKA (reference sequence). The ends were cut back, 2 bases at V and 0 bases at J, with 11 bases in the middle. CDR3 length: 14 amino acids. Here the CDR3 DNA reads TGCAGTGCTAGATTCCCGGGGACCTCCTACGAGCAGTACTTC. Residues: CSARFPGTSYEQYF.

J is TRBJ1-6 and V is TRBV7-2, with TRBD1 matching over 7 bases. V trimming: 6 bases; J trimming: 10 bases; junction bases outside the gene matches: 15. Germline V lookup: CDR1 SGHTA, CDR2 FQGNSA. The CDR3 sequence is 16 residues long. CDR3 sequence: CASRQETGLLRSPLHF. CDR3 sequence (DNA): TGTGCCAGCAGACAAGAGACAGGGCTTCTTCGATCACCCCTCCACTTT.

This clonotype occurred many times. V and J are TRBV7-9 and TRBJ1-3; possible D gene TRBD1, 6 bases. In germline, CDR1 is SEHNR, CDR2 FQNEAQ (reference sequence). The CDR3 extends over 15 amino acids. Trimming stripped 5 bases from V and 0 bases from J, with 11 bases between. The CDR3 DNA reads as TGTGCCAGCAGCCGGACAGACGACTCTGGAAACACCATATATTTT. It yields the protein CASSRTDDSGNTIYF.

The chain has TRBV19 and TRBJ1-3, with 7 bases that match TRBD1. The junction had 5 bases not matched to a gene; V was cut back by 9 bases and J by 0 bases. This CDR3 has 14 residues. Looked up from germline, CDR1 is LNHDA and CDR2 is SQIVND (reference sequence). CDR3 residues: CASRDSASGNTIYF. In nucleotides, the CDR3 is TGTGCCAGCCGGGACAGTGCCTCTGGAAACACCATATATTTT.